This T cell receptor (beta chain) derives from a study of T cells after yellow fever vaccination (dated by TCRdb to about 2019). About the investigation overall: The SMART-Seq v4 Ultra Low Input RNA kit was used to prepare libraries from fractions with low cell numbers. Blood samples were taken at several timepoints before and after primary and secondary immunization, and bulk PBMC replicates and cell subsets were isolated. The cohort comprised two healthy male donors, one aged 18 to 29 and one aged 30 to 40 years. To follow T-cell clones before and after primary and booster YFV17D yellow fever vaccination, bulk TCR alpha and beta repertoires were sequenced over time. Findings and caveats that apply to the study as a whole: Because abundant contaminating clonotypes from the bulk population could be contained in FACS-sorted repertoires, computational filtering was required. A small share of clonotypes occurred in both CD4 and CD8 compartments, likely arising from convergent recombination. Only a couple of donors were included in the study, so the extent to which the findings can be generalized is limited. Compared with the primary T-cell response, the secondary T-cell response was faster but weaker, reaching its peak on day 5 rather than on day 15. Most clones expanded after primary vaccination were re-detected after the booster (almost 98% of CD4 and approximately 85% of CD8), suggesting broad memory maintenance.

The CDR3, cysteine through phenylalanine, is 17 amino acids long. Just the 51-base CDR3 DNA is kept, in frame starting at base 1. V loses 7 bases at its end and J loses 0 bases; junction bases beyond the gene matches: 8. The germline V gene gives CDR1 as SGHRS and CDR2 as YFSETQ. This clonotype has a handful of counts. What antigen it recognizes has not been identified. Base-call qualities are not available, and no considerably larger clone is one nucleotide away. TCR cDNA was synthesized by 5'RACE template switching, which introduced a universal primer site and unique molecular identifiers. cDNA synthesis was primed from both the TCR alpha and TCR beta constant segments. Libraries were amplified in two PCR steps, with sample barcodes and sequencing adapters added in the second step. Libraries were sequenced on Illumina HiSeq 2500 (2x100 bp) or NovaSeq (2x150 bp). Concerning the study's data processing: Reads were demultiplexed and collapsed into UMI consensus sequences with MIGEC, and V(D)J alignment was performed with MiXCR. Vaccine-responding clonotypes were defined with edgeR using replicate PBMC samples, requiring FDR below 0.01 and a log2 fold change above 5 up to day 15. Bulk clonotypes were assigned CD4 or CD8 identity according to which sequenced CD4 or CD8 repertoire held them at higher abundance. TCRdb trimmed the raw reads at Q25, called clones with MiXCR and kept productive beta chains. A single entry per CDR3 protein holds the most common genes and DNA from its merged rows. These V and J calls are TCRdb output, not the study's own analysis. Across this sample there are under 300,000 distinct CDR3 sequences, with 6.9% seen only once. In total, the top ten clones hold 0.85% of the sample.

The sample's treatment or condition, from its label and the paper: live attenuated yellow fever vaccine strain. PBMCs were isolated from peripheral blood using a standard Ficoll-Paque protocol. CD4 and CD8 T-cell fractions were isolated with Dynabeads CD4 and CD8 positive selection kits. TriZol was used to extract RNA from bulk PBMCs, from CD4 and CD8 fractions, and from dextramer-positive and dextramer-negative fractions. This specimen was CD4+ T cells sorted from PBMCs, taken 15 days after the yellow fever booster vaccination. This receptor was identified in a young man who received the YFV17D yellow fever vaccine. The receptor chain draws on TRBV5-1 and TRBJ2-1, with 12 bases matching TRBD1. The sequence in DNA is TGCGCCAGCGCCGGGACAGGGGGCTCTGGCTCCTACAATGAGCAGTTCTTC. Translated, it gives CASAGTGGSGSYNEQFF.